Reported below is one TCR beta chain. These data belong to a study of control samples from healthy donors and cancer patients. Produced via immunoSEQ multiplex PCR; TCRdb's table is partial and in-frame only. The sample records about 120,000 clones, around 90% being singletons. V lost 0 bases and J lost 8; bases outside the gene matches: 13. This CDR3 contains 18 residues. Germline V gene lookup returns CDR1 ENHRY and CDR2 SYGVKD. The sequence came from a man aged 50-60 years in good health. The sequenced sample consisted of blood. The chain combines TRBV10-3 with TRBJ1-6; 7 bases map to TRBD1. The CDR3 loop is CAISESLAHGGGYSPLHF. DNA for the CDR3: TGTGCCATCAGTGAGTCGTTGGCCCACGGAGGGGGCTATTCACCCCTCCACTTT.